A single sample is the source of the 9 T cell receptor beta chains below, sequenced in a study of shared clonotypes between healthy human individuals. TCRdb's copy holds only in-frame clones and misses some; the assay was immunoSEQ multiplex PCR. The sample carries about a million clones, around 80% recorded once. Sequencing was carried out using memory CD4+ T cells sorted from blood. The sample's subset: CD45RA-negative fraction. These receptors originate from a man aged 18 to 30 in good health.

The V and J genes are TRBV5-1 and TRBJ1-4; 7 nucleotides line up with TRBD1. V was clipped by 0 bases and J by 3 bases; unmatched bases: 2. The CDR3 length is 15 residues. Germline loops: CDR1 SGHRS, CDR2 YFSETQ. The CDR3 loop is CASSLGGQPNEKLFF. As DNA, the CDR3 is TGCGCCAGCAGCTTGGGGGGACAGCCTAATGAAAAACTGTTTTTT.

The chain carries TRBV18 and TRBJ1-4; TRBD1 might be the D (6 bases). The V gene lost 3 bases and the J gene lost 7 bases, with 15 bases spanning the gap. The CDR3 covers 15 residues. Per germline, CDR1 KGHSH and CDR2 LQKENI. CDR3: CASSPDRSIAEKLFF. The CDR3 region has the DNA TGTGCCAGCTCACCCGACAGGAGTATCGCTGAAAAACTGTTTTTT. Looking up the rest from reference TRBV18 and TRBJ1-4 gives the full variable domain: NAGVMQNPRHLVRRRGQEARLRCSPMKGHSHVYWYRQLPEEGLKFMVYLQKENIIDESGMPKERFSAEFPKEGPSILRIQQVVRGDSAAYFCASSPDRSIAEKLFFGSGTQLSVL.

The chain joins TRBV6-5 to TRBJ2-1, with 9 bases that match TRBD2. This CDR3 has 16 residues. The J segment lost 9 bases and the V segment lost 0 bases, leaving 9 bases of the junction unmatched. From germline, CDR1 is MNHEY and CDR2 SVGAGI. The CDR3 sequence: CASSYSPSGEGGEQFF. CDR3 sequence (DNA): TGTGCCAGCAGTTACTCGCCTAGCGGGGAAGGTGGTGAGCAGTTCTTC.

The rearrangement links TRBV9 to TRBJ1-3; no definite D call. V was trimmed by 1 base and J by 0 bases, leaving 8 bases between them. The CDR3 length is 15 residues. Germline CDR1 and CDR2: SGDLS and YYNGEE. The CDR3 here is CASSVISDSGNTIYF. Written as DNA, the CDR3 is TGTGCCAGCAGCGTAATTTCAGACTCTGGAAACACCATATATTTT. Variable domain in full (rest from reference TRBV9 and TRBJ1-3): DSGVTQTPKHLITATGQRVTLRCSPRSGDLSVYWYQQSLDQGLQFLIQYYNGEERAKGNILERFSAQQFPDLHSELNLSSLELGDSALYFCASSVISDSGNTIYFGEGSWLTVV.

This chain joins TRBV6-6 and TRBJ1-5; D is ambiguous. CDR3 length: 16 amino acids. Germline CDR1 MNHNY, CDR2 SVGAGI (reference sequence). Trimming stripped 7 bases from V and 3 bases from J, with 19 bases between. CDR3 coding DNA: TGTGCCAGCACTCGTCCACCCGGGTTCGACAATCAGCCCCAGCATTTT. This gives the protein CASTRPPGFDNQPQHF.

This clone occurred once. This chain uses TRBV28 with TRBJ1-2; D is undetermined. The CDR3 runs 16 residues. V dropped 7 bases and J dropped 5 bases, with 23 bases sitting between them. Germline V lookup: CDR1 MDHEN, CDR2 SYDVKM. CDR3 residues: CASIPSGGGTSYGYTF. The CDR3 DNA reads TGTGCCAGCATCCCTTCTGGCGGAGGTACATCTTATGGCTACACCTTC.

This clone was seen a few times. The chain joins TRBV7-6 to TRBJ1-2; D might be TRBD1 (6 bases). The germline V gene encodes CDR1 SGHVS and CDR2 FNYEAQ. V was clipped by 5 bases and J by 8 bases, with 18 bases between them. This CDR3 is 14 amino acids long. The CDR3 DNA reads TGTGCCAGCAGCCTGGGACATTTTGTCGGGGGCTACACCTTC. Protein product: CASSLGHFVGGYTF.

V usage is TRBV11-2 and J usage is TRBJ2-4, with 8 bases lining up with TRBD2. The CDR3 spans 14 residues. V dropped 4 bases and J dropped 6; count of bases not matched to a gene: 5. CDR1 SGHAT and CDR2 FQNNGV come from the germline V gene. The CDR3 reads CASSSPREGNIQYF. CDR3 DNA sequence: TGTGCCAGCAGCTCACCTCGGGAGGGAAACATTCAGTACTTC.

V is TRBV11-2 and J is TRBJ1-6; TRBD1 matches at 8 bases. Looked up from germline, CDR1 is SGHAT and CDR2 is FQNNGV. The junction had 9 bases not matched to a gene; V was cut back by 5 bases and J by 6 bases. CDR3 size: 16 residues. Here the CDR3 reads CASSQDRVRSNSPLHF. The CDR3 DNA follows: TGTGCCAGCAGCCAGGACAGGGTGCGTTCTAATTCACCCCTCCACTTT. Using reference TRBV11-2 and TRBJ1-6 for the parts outside the CDR3, the full variable domain is EAGVAQSPRYKIIEKRQSVAFWCNPISGHATLYWYQQILGQGPKLLIQFQNNGVVDDSQLPKDRFSAERLKGVDSTLKIQPAKLEDSAVYLCASSQDRVRSNSPLHFGNGTRLTVT.